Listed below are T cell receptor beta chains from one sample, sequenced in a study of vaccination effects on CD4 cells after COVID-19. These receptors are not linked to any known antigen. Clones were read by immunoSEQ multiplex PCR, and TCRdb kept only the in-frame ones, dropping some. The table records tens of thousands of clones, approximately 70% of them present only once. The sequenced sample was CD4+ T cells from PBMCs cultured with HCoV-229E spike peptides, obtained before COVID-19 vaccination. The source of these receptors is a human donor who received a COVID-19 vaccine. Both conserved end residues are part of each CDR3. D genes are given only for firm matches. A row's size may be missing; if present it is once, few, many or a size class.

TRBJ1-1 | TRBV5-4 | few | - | TGTGCCAGCAGCCCCAGGACACCCATGAACACTGAAGCTTTCTTT | CASSPRTPMNTEAFF
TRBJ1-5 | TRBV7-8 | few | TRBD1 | TGTGCCAGCAGCCGAGACAGGGGCAATCAGCCCCAGCATTTT | CASSRDRGNQPQHF
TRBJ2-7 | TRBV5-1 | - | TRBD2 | TGCGCCAGCAGCTTTGCTCCCGGGACTACTACATACGAGCAGTACTTC | CASSFAPGTTTYEQYF
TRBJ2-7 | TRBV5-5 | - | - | TGTGCCAGCAGGGAGGGACAGCTTACTTACGAGCAGTACTTC | CASREGQLTYEQYF
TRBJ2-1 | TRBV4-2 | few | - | TGTGCCAGCCGCCGGGACGGCTCTCACAATGAGCAGTTCTTC | CASRRDGSHNEQFF
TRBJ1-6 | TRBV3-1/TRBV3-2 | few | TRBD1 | TGTGCCAGCAGCCTTCTCGACAGGGGAGAGTCACCCCTCCACTTT | CASSLLDRGESPLHF
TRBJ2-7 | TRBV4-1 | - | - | TGCGCCAGCAGCCCTTGGCTAAGGGACGAGCAGTACTTC | CASSPWLRDEQYF
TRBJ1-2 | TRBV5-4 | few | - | TGTGCCAGCAGCTATCAGGGTGTTTTCGCTAACTATGGCTACACCTTC | CASSYQGVFANYGYTF
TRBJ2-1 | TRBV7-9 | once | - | TGTGCCAGCAGCTTTCAGGGGAATGAGCAGTTCTTC | CASSFQGNEQFF
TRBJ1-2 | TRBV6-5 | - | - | TGTGCCAGCCGGCGGGGGTCGGGCAACTATGGCTACACCTTC | CASRRGSGNYGYTF
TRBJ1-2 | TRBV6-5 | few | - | TGTGCCAGTGGTGGGGGGGGCCACTATGGCTACACCTTC | CASGGGGHYGYTF
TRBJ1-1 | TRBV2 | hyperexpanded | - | TGTGCCACAAAACAGCAGGGAGATTGGACTGAAGCTTTCTTT | CATKQQGDWTEAFF
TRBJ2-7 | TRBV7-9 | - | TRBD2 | TGTGCCAGCAGCTTAGTTACTAGCGGGAGGGGCGAGCAGTACTTC | CASSLVTSGRGEQYF
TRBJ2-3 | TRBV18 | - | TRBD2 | TGTGCCAGCTCACCGGGACTAGCGGGGGCTTCCACAGATACGCAGTATTTT | CASSPGLAGASTDTQYF
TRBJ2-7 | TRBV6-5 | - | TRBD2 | TGTGCCAGCAGTTACTCCCTAGCGGGAGAGACCTACGAGCAGTACTTC | CASSYSLAGETYEQYF
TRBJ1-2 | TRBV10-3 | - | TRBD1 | TGTGCCATTCGGTACAGGGGGGACTATGGCTACACCTTC | CAIRYRGDYGYTF
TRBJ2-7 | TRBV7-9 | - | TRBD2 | TGTGCCAGCAGCTTAGCAGCCGGGGGGGGCCGATACGAGCAGTACTTC | CASSLAAGGGRYEQYF
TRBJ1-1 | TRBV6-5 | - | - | TGTGCCAGCAGTTGGGGGCGACAAACGAACACTGAAGCTTTCTTT | CASSWGRQTNTEAFF
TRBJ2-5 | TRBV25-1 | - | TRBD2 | TGTGCCAGCAGTGAAACAATATCGGGGGGAGGGTTCGAGACCCAGTACTTC | CASSETISGGGFETQYF
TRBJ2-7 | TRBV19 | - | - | TGTGCCAGTAGTATGATACAGGGATACGAGCAGTACTTC | CASSMIQGYEQYF
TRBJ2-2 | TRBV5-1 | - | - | TGCGCCAGCAGCTTGGCCTGGTCGGTATCGAACACCGGGGAGCTGTTTTTT | CASSLAWSVSNTGELFF
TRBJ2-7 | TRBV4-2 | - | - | TGTGCCAGCAGCCAAGATTTAGGTTACTCCTACGAGCAGTACTTC | CASSQDLGYSYEQYF
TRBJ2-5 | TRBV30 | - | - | TGTGCCTGGATGTCTGCGGGTGGCCAAGAGACCCAGTACTTC | CAWMSAGGQETQYF
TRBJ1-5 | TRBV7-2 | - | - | TGTGCCAGCAGCTTACAAGGGGTGAATCAGCCCCAGCATTTT | CASSLQGVNQPQHF
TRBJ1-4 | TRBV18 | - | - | TGTGCCAGCTCACCAGGCAGGGTTGGTGAAAAACTGTTTTTT | CASSPGRVGEKLFF
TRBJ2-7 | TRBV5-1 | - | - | TGCGCCAGCATGGATACGGGAGCCCCCTACGAGCAGTACTTC | CASMDTGAPYEQYF
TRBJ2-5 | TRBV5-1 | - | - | TGCGCCAGCAGCTTGGTAATTCAGCAAGAGACCCAGTACTTC | CASSLVIQQETQYF
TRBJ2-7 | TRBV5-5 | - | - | TGTGCCAGCAGCTTGGCTATAGGCTACGAGCAGTACTTC | CASSLAIGYEQYF
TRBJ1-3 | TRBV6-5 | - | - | TGTGCCAGCACCGTAAACGACAGAGGAAACACCATATATTTT | CASTVNDRGNTIYF
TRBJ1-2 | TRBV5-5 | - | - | TGTGCCAGCACTCCGGAGGGGCAGTTCTATGGCTACACCTTC | CASTPEGQFYGYTF
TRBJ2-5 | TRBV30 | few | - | TGTGCCTGGAGTAGGGACACTTCAGAGACCCAGTACTTC | CAWSRDTSETQYF
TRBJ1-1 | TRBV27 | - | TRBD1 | TGTGCCAGCAGTACGACACCCGGGACAGGGGTTACTGAAGCTTTCTTT | CASSTTPGTGVTEAFF
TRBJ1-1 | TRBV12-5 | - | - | TGTGCTCAGGCAGGGAACACTGAAGCTTTCTTT | CAQAGNTEAFF
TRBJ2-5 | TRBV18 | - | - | TGTGCCAGCATTCGGGCGAGAGAAGAGACCCAGTACTTC | CASIRAREETQYF
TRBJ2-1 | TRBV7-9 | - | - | TGTGCCAGCAGCTCCCGGGAGTCGTACAATGAGCAGTTCTTC | CASSSRESYNEQFF
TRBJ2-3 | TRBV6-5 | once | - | TGTGCCAGCAGTTTCCGCTACGCACCCACAGATACGCAGTATTTT | CASSFRYAPTDTQYF
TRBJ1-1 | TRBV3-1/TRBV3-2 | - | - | TGTGCCAGCAGCCAATTGGGTCCCACTGAAGCTTTCTTT | CASSQLGPTEAFF